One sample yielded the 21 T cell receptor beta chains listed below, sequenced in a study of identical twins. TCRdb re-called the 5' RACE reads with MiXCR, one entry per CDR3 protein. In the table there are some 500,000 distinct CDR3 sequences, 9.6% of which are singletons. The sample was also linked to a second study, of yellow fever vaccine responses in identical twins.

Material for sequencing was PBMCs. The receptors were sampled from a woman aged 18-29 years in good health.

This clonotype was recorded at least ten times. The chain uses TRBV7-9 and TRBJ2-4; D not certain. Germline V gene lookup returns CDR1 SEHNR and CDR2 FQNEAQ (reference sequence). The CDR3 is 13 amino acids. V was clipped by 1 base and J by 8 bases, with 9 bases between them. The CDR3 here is CASSLEGLDIQYF. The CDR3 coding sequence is TGTGCCAGCAGCTTAGAGGGCCTTGACATTCAGTACTTC.

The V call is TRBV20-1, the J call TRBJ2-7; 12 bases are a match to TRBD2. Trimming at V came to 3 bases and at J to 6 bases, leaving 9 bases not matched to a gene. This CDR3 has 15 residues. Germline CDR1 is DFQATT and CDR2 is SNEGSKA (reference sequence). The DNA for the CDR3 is TGCAGTGCTAGTTATCTACTAGCGGGAGGAGGCGAGCAGTACTTC. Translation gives CSASYLLAGGGEQYF.

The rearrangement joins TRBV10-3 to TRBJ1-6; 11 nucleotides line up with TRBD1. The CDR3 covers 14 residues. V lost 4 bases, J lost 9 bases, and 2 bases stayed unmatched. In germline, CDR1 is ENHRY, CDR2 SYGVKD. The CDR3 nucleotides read TGTGCCATCAGTGGAGGGACAGGGGGTTCACCCCTCCACTTT. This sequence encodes CAISGGTGGSPLHF.

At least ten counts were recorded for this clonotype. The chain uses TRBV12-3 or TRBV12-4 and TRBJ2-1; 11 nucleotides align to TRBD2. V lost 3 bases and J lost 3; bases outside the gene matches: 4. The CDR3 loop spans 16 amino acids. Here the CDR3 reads CASSFRLAGNYNEQFF. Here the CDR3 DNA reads TGTGCCAGCAGTTTCCGACTAGCGGGAAACTACAATGAGCAGTTCTTC.

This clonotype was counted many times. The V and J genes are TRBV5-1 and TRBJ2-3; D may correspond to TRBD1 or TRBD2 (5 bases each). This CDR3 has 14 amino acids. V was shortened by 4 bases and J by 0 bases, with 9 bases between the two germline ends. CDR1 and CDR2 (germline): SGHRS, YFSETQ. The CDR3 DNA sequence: TGCGCCAGCAGCCCCGGGGCCAGCACAGATACGCAGTATTTT. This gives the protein CASSPGASTDTQYF.

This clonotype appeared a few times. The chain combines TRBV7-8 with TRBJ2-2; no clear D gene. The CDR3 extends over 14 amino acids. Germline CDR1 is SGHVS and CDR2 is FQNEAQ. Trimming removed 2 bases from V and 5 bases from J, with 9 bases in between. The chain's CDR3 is CASSLRTVTGELFF. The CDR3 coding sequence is TGTGCCAGCAGCTTAAGGACCGTTACCGGGGAGCTGTTTTTT.

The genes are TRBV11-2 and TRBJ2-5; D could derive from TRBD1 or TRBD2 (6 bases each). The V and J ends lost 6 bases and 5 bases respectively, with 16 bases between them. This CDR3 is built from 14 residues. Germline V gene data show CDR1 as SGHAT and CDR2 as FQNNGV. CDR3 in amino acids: CASSSLGGRETQYF. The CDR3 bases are TGTGCCAGCAGTTCCTTGGGGGGCAGGGAGACCCAGTACTTC. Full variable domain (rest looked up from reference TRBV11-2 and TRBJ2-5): EAGVAQSPRYKIIEKRQSVAFWCNPISGHATLYWYQQILGQGPKLLIQFQNNGVVDDSQLPKDRFSAERLKGVDSTLKIQPAKLEDSAVYLCASSSLGGRETQYFGPGTRLLVL.

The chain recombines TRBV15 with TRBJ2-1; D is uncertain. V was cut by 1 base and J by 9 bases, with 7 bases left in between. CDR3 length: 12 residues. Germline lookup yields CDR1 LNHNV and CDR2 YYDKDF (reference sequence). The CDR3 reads CATSRAATEQFF. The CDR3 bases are TGTGCCACCAGCAGAGCGGCTACTGAGCAGTTCTTC.

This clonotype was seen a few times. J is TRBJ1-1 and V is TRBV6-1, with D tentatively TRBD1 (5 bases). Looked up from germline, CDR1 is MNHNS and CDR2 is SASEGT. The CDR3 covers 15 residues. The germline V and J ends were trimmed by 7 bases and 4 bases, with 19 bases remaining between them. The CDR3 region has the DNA TGTGCCAGCAAAACCCACGGCAGGGTCTCCACTGAAGCTTTCTTT. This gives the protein CASKTHGRVSTEAFF.

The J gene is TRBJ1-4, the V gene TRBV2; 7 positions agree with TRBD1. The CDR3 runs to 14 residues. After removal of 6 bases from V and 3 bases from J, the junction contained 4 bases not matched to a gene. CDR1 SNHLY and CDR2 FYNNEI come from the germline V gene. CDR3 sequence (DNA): TGTGCCAGCAGAGTCACAGGGGCTAATGAAAAACTGTTTTTT. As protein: CASRVTGANEKLFF.

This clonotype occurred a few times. CDR3 nucleotide sequence: TGCAGTGCTAGAGGGGACTGGAACACCGGGGAGCTGTTTTTT. Protein sequence: CSARGDWNTGELFF. The chain recombines TRBV20-1 with TRBJ2-2; perhaps TRBD2 as D (6 bases). This CDR3 has 14 amino acids. The ends were cut back, 1 base at V and 1 base at J, with 7 bases in the middle. In germline, CDR1 is DFQATT, CDR2 SNEGSKA (reference sequence).

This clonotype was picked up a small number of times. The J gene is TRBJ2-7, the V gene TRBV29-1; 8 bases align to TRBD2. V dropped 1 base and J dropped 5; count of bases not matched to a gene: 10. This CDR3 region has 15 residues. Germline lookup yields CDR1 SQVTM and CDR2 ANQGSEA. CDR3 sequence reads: CSVEGFTSGGNEQYF. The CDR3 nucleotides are TGCAGCGTTGAAGGATTCACTAGCGGAGGGAACGAGCAGTACTTC.

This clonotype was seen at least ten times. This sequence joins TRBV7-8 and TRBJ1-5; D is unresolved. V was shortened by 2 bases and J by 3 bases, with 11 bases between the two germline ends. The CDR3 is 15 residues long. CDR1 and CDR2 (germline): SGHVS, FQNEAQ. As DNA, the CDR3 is TGTGCCAGCAGCTTATTATCCGCTCACAATCAGCCCCAGCATTTT. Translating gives CASSLLSAHNQPQHF.

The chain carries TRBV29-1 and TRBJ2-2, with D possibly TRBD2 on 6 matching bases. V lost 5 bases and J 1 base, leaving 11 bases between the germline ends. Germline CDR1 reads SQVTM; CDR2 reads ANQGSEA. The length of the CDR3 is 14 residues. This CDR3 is CSVFIAENTGELFF. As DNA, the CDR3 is TGCAGCGTTTTTATAGCGGAGAACACCGGGGAGCTGTTTTTT.

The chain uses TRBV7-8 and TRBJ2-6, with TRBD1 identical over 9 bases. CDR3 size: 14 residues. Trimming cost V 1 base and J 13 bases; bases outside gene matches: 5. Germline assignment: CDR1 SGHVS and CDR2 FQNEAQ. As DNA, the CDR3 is TGTGCCAGCAGCTTAGAGTGGGACAGGGAAGTCCTGACTTTC. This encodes CASSLEWDREVLTF.

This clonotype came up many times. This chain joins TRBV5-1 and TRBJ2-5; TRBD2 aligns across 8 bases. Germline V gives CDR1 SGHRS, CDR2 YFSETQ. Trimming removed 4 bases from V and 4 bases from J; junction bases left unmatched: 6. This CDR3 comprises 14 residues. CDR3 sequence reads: CASSQLADAETQYF. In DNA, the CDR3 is TGCGCCAGCAGCCAACTAGCGGACGCAGAGACCCAGTACTTC.

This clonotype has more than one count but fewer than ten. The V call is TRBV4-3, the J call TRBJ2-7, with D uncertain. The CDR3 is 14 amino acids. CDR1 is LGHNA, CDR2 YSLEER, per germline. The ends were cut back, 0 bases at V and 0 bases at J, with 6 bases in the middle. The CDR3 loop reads CASSQDFGSYEQYF. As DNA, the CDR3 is TGCGCCAGCAGCCAAGATTTCGGCTCCTACGAGCAGTACTTC.

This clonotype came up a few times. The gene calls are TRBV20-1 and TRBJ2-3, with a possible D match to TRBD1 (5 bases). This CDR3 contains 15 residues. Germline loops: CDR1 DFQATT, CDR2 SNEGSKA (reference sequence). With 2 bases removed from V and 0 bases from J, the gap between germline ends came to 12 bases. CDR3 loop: CSARQRQTSTDTQYF. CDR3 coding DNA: TGCAGTGCTAGACAACGACAGACTAGCACAGATACGCAGTATTTT.

The CDR3 DNA reads TGCAGCGGGCAGAACAGGGACTCCTACGAGCAGTACTTC. It specifies CSGQNRDSYEQYF. J is TRBJ2-7 and V is TRBV29-1, with D possibly being TRBD1 (6 bases). CDR1 is SQVTM, CDR2 ANQGSEA, per germline. This CDR3 comprises 13 residues. With 7 bases removed from V and 0 bases from J, the gap between germline ends came to 13 bases.

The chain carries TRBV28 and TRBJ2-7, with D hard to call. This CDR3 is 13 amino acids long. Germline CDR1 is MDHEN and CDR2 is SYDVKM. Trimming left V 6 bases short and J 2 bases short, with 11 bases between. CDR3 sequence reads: CASRTPLTYEQYF. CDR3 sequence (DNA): TGTGCCAGCAGAACCCCATTAACCTACGAGCAGTACTTC.

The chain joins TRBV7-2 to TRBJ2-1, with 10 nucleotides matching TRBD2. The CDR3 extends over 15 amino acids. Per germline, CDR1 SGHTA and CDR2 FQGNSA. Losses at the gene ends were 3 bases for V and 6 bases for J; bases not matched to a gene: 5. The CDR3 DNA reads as TGTGCCAGCAGCTTGAAGCGGGGGGGCCCCAATGAGCAGTTCTTC. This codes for CASSLKRGGPNEQFF.